The rows below give T cell receptor beta chains drawn from one sample of a study of Tregs in tolerant kidney transplant recipients. The assay was immunoSEQ multiplex PCR, and TCRdb's table has in-frame clones only and misses some. This table holds approximately 99,000 clones, nearly 90% found once. Sequenced material: CD4+ T cells from blood, taken before the transplant. The receptors were sampled from a human donor who received a combined kidney and bone marrow transplant. Both conserved end residues are part of each CDR3. The D gene is left open where the match is weak. Expanded clones are given a class, and other clones once, few, many or no size at all.

j_gene,abundance,v_gene,d_gene,CDR3nt,CDR3aa
TRBJ2-5,few,TRBV4-3,TRBD1,TGCGCCAGCAGCCAGGACGGGACAGGGGGCCCAGAGACCCAGTACTTC,CASSQDGTGGPETQYF
TRBJ2-1,-,TRBV2,-,TGTGCCAGCAGTGAAGCGGGGCGGATGGGCAATGAGCAGTTCTTC,CASSEAGRMGNEQFF
TRBJ2-7,few,TRBV7-9,-,TGTGCCAGCAGCTGGGGACTTCTGCCCTACGAGCAGTACTTC,CASSWGLLPYEQYF
TRBJ2-7,-,TRBV30,TRBD2,TGTGCCTGGAGACCGGGACTAGCGGGAGGAGACGAGCAGTACTTC,CAWRPGLAGGDEQYF
TRBJ2-3,-,TRBV7-2,TRBD2,TGTGCCAGCAGCTTAGCGTTCCCTACTAGCGGGAGGGCCAAAGATACGCAGTATTTT,CASSLAFPTSGRAKDTQYF
TRBJ1-2,once,TRBV10-2,-,TGCGCCAGCAGTGAGATCGGAGGCGGGGGCTACACCTTC,CASSEIGGGGYTF
TRBJ2-3,-,TRBV27,TRBD1,TGTGCCAGCAGTTTTTGGGGCCAGGGGGCAGATACGCAGTATTTT,CASSFWGQGADTQYF
TRBJ1-5,-,TRBV7-2,-,TGTGCCAGCAGCAAACAGGGCAATCAGCCCCAGCATTTT,CASSKQGNQPQHF
TRBJ2-7,-,TRBV15,-,TGTGCCACCAGCAGAGATTACGGGGATACCTACGAGCAGTACTTC,CATSRDYGDTYEQYF
TRBJ1-1,-,TRBV5-1,-,TGCGCCAGCTACGAGGTGAGCACTCAGGCTTTCTTT,CASYEVSTQAFF
TRBJ1-2,-,TRBV5-1,-,TGCGCCAGCAGCACGGGACATTCGAACTATGGCTACACCTTC,CASSTGHSNYGYTF
TRBJ1-5,few,TRBV20-1,-,TGCAGTGCTACTCAGGGTCAGCCCCAGCATTTT,CSATQGQPQHF
TRBJ1-2,-,TRBV2,-,TGTGCCAGCAGTCTAGAGCGGACAGCTCAATATGGCTACACCTTC,CASSLERTAQYGYTF
TRBJ1-5,-,TRBV5-1,TRBD1,TGCGCCAGCAGCTTGGCCGGGACAGGGGAACAGCCCCAGCATTTT,CASSLAGTGEQPQHF
TRBJ2-7,-,TRBV14,-,TGTGCCAGCAGCCCCACGCCCTCAGGGCCATCCGAGCAGTACTTC,CASSPTPSGPSEQYF
TRBJ1-2,-,TRBV7-9,TRBD1,TGTGCCAGCAGCCGGACAGGGGCTGATGCTAACCGCTTC,CASSRTGADANRF
TRBJ2-7,-,TRBV9,TRBD1,TGTGCCAGCAGCCGCGACAGGGACGACGAGCAGTACTTC,CASSRDRDDEQYF
TRBJ1-2,-,TRBV19,-,TGTGCCAGTAGTATCGAGGTTAACTATGGCTACACCTTC,CASSIEVNYGYTF
TRBJ2-2,-,TRBV23-1,TRBD2,TGCGCCAGCGGGCCGGGACTACCATACACCGGGGAGCTGTTTTTT,CASGPGLPYTGELFF
TRBJ2-3,once,TRBV5-1,-,TGCGCCAGCAGCTTAGGGGACACCACCGGCACAGATACGCAGTATTTT,CASSLGDTTGTDTQYF
TRBJ1-3,few,TRBV6-5,-,TGTGCCAGCCGTCAGGGAGGGAACACCATATATTTT,CASRQGGNTIYF
TRBJ2-1,once,TRBV7-6,TRBD1,TGTGCCAGCAGCTCTACCTCGGGACAGGGATACAATGAGCAGTTCTTC,CASSSTSGQGYNEQFF
TRBJ2-5,-,TRBV6-5,TRBD2,TGTGCCAGCAGCTCTTCCGGGACTAGGAGGGAGACCCAGTACTTC,CASSSSGTRRETQYF
TRBJ1-4,-,TRBV2,TRBD1,TGTGCCAGCCAGGGGGTCAGCAGGGACGAAAAACTGTTTTTT,CASQGVSRDEKLFF
TRBJ2-3,-,TRBV6-5,TRBD2,TGTGCCAGCAGTTTTGAGCGGGGGGGACGCACAGATACGCAGTATTTT,CASSFERGGRTDTQYF
TRBJ2-5,-,TRBV2,TRBD2,TGTGCCAGCAGTGAATCTCGGGGGGGGAAGACCCAGTACTTC,CASSESRGGKTQYF
TRBJ2-7,-,TRBV5-4,TRBD2,TGTGCCAGCAGCGACGGGGGGAGGGGCTACGCCTACGAGCAGTACTTC,CASSDGGRGYAYEQYF
TRBJ2-3,-,TRBV4-1,TRBD2,TGCGCCAGCAGCCATAGCGGGGGCAGCACAGATACGCAGTATTTT,CASSHSGGSTDTQYF
TRBJ1-1,-,TRBV5-1,-,TGCGCCAGCAGCTTCGGGGAGAACACTGAAGCTTTCTTT,CASSFGENTEAFF
TRBJ1-1,-,TRBV5-1,TRBD1,TGCGCCAGCAGACGAGCAGGGGGCACTGAAGCTTTCTTT,CASRRAGGTEAFF
TRBJ1-5,-,TRBV19,-,TGTGCCAGTAGTATCCAGAGCAATCAGCCCCAGCATTTT,CASSIQSNQPQHF
TRBJ1-1,-,TRBV29-1,-,TGCAGCGTTGATGGGGGCCGGGGCACTGAAGCTTTCTTT,CSVDGGRGTEAFF
TRBJ1-1,few,TRBV6-1,TRBD1,TGTGCCAGCAGTACAGGGGCCACGAACACTGAAGCTTTCTTT,CASSTGATNTEAFF
TRBJ1-2,-,TRBV6-5,TRBD1,TGTGCCAGCAGGCGACCGGGACAGGGATCGCCTGGCTACACCTTC,CASRRPGQGSPGYTF
TRBJ2-3,-,TRBV7-9,-,TGTGCCAGCAGCCCCCCCGCTCTGGCTAGCACAGATACGCAGTATTTT,CASSPPALASTDTQYF
TRBJ2-7,few,TRBV25-1,TRBD1,TGTGCCAGCGTCGGGACAGGCCACGAGCAGTACTTC,CASVGTGHEQYF
TRBJ1-2,-,TRBV7-2,TRBD1,TGTGCCAGCAGCTCGGACAGGGGGGGCGGCTACACCTTC,CASSSDRGGGYTF
TRBJ2-1,-,TRBV28,-,TGTGCCAGCCAGGGTAGGTCCTACAATGAGCAGTTCTTC,CASQGRSYNEQFF
TRBJ1-1,-,TRBV11-2,-,TGTGCCAGCAACAGCTTAGAGTTTTCAGGGTTGACTGAAGCTTTCTTT,CASNSLEFSGLTEAFF
TRBJ2-1,-,TRBV11-2,TRBD2,TGTGCCAGCAGCCCGTCACTAGCGGGGGGCTACAATGAGCAGTTCTTC,CASSPSLAGGYNEQFF
TRBJ2-7,-,TRBV7-2,TRBD1,TGTGCCAGCAGCTCGACAGGGTGGGAGCAGTACTTC,CASSSTGWEQYF
TRBJ1-5,-,TRBV2,-,TGTGCCAGCAGTGAGGTCCGGGTGGGCAATCAGCCCCAGCATTTT,CASSEVRVGNQPQHF
TRBJ2-2,-,TRBV27,TRBD2,TGTGCCAGCAGGGGGGGACTAGCGCGGACCGGGGAGCTGTTTTTT,CASRGGLARTGELFF
TRBJ2-3,-,TRBV5-1,TRBD2,TGCGCCAGCAGCCTAGGGAACGTGGCTAGCGGGGGCGCCTCCGCAGATACGCAGTATTTT,CASSLGNVASGGASADTQYF
TRBJ2-7,-,TRBV28,TRBD2,TGTGCCAGCAGTTTATGGGCTAGCGGCTCCTACGAGCAGTACTTC,CASSLWASGSYEQYF